A selection of T cell receptor beta chains follows, all from one sample in a study of blood T cell repertoires in COVID-19. Repertoires were generated with immunoSEQ multiplex PCR, while TCRdb's copy carries only in-frame clones and drops some. The sample lists 150,000 to 200,000 clones; approximately 75% were seen once. The sequenced sample consisted of peripheral blood. These receptors were collected from a human donor in a cohort sampled during active COVID-19. Each CDR3 is given with its conserved first and last residue. D genes are given only for firm matches. Only some rows state a clone size, as once, few, many or a class for expanded clones.

abundance,d_gene,v_gene,j_gene,CDR3nt,CDR3aa
few,TRBD1,TRBV29-1,TRBJ1-1,TGCAGCGGCGCCAGGGGGGCTGACACTGAAGCTTTCTTT,CSGARGADTEAFF
.,TRBD1,TRBV10-2,TRBJ2-1,TGCGCCAGCGGTTCCACTTCCGGGACAGCGACTTTCAATGAGCAGTTCTTC,CASGSTSGTATFNEQFF
.,.,TRBV5-1,TRBJ1-4,TGCGCCAGCAGCTTACAGGGTGCAACTAATGAAAAACTGTTTTTT,CASSLQGATNEKLFF
.,.,TRBV11-2,TRBJ1-1,TGTGCCAGCAGCTACGACAGCCTGAACACTGAAGCTTTCTTT,CASSYDSLNTEAFF
.,TRBD1,TRBV10-3,TRBJ1-2,TGTGCCATCAGTGACGGGACAGACCCCGGCTATGGCTACACCTTC,CAISDGTDPGYGYTF
many,TRBD1,TRBV6-5,TRBJ1-2,TGTGCCAGCGTCCCGACAGGGGGCGAAGGTGGTGGCTACACCTTC,CASVPTGGEGGGYTF
once,TRBD2,TRBV4-1,TRBJ2-5,TGCGCCAGCAGCCAACCGACTAGCGGGGTTCAAGAGACCCAGTACTTC,CASSQPTSGVQETQYF
.,.,TRBV6-2/TRBV6-3,TRBJ2-5,TGTGCCAGCAGTAAAGGGGGTCGACTTCTAGAGACCCAGTACTTC,CASSKGGRLLETQYF
once,.,TRBV7-2,TRBJ1-1,TGTGCCAGCAGATATGACAGCGTTAACACTGAAGCTTTCTTT,CASRYDSVNTEAFF
.,.,TRBV4-1,TRBJ2-7,TGCGCCAGCAGCCAAGATGTAGGACAGTCTAGCTCCTACGAGCAGTACTTC,CASSQDVGQSSSYEQYF
once,.,TRBV5-1,TRBJ2-2,TGCGCCAGCAGCTTGGCAGGAAATGCGAACACCGGGGAGCTGTTTTTT,CASSLAGNANTGELFF
.,.,TRBV28,TRBJ1-2,TGTGCCAGCACTTGGGGCGGAGGGTCCGCCCTCTATGGCTACACCTTC,CASTWGGGSALYGYTF
few,TRBD1,TRBV7-8,TRBJ2-7,TGTGCCAGCAGCCCACTGACAGGGGCGGTCTACGAGCAGTACTTC,CASSPLTGAVYEQYF
.,TRBD2,TRBV13,TRBJ2-1,TGTGCCAGCAGCCACTGGACTAGCGGGAGTTCCTACAATGAGCAGTTCTTC,CASSHWTSGSSYNEQFF
.,.,TRBV18,TRBJ2-7,TGTGCCAGCTCCTCCCAGGACACGGGGGTAGCCGAGCAGTACTTC,CASSSQDTGVAEQYF
.,.,TRBV19,TRBJ1-4,TGTGCCAGTAGTATAGCAGGCGCAACTAATGAAAAACTGTTTTTT,CASSIAGATNEKLFF
.,.,TRBV6-4,TRBJ2-1,TGTGCCAGCGCCAACAGGGCCTACAATGAGCAGTTCTTC,CASANRAYNEQFF
many,TRBD2,TRBV5-8,TRBJ2-7,TGTGCCAGCAGCTTGGTGAGACTAGCGGGGGGCACCACCTACGAGCAGTACTTC,CASSLVRLAGGTTYEQYF
.,TRBD2,TRBV30,TRBJ2-1,TGTGCCTCGAGACTAGCGGGGGGGTCCGATGAGCAGTTCTTC,CASRLAGGSDEQFF
.,.,TRBV29-1,TRBJ2-7,TGCAGCGGCCTGACAGGAGAAAACTACGAGCAGTACTTC,CSGLTGENYEQYF
.,TRBD2,TRBV5-1,TRBJ2-3,TGCGCCAGCAGCCGTTGGGATAGCGGGGGCCCTAGCACAGATACGCAGTATTTT,CASSRWDSGGPSTDTQYF
.,TRBD2,TRBV6-6,TRBJ2-3,TGTGCCAGCAGTTACTCGAATAGCGGGGACCCCAAGACGCAGTATTTT,CASSYSNSGDPKTQYF
.,.,TRBV29-1,TRBJ2-7,TGCAGCGTTGAAGGGGGCCACGAGCAGTACTTC,CSVEGGHEQYF
.,TRBD2,TRBV5-1,TRBJ2-5,TGCGCCAGCAGCTTGGAGCCAGCGGGGGGCCAAGAGACCCAGTACTTC,CASSLEPAGGQETQYF
.,.,TRBV7-2,TRBJ2-3,TGTGCCAGCAGCGGACGTAGCGTAGATACGCAGTATTTT,CASSGRSVDTQYF
.,TRBD1,TRBV30,TRBJ1-1,TGTGCCTGGTCCAGACAGGGAATGAACACTGAAGCTTTCTTT,CAWSRQGMNTEAFF
.,TRBD1,TRBV28,TRBJ1-4,TGTGCCAGCAACAGGGGGGCTAATGAAAAACTGTTTTTT,CASNRGANEKLFF
.,.,TRBV29-1,TRBJ1-2,TGCAGCGTTGAAGCTATCCGGATTGGGGCGGGCAGGAGGGTCTTTACCTACACCTTC,CSVEAIRIGAGRRVFTYTF
.,TRBD1,TRBV4-1,TRBJ2-7,TGCGCCAGCAGCCAACGACAGGGGACACGATCCTACGAGCAGTACTTC,CASSQRQGTRSYEQYF
.,.,TRBV18,TRBJ2-1,TGTGCCAGCTCACCATCAGGGTACTCCTACAATGAGCAGTTCTTC,CASSPSGYSYNEQFF
.,.,TRBV29-1,TRBJ2-1,TGCAGCGTTGACAGGACAAACAATGAGCAGTTCTTC,CSVDRTNNEQFF
once,TRBD2,TRBV7-9,TRBJ2-7,TGTGCCGCAGCCTCTAGCGGGTCATTCTCCTACGAGCAGTACTTC,CAAASSGSFSYEQYF
.,TRBD2,TRBV3-1/TRBV3-2,TRBJ2-2,TGTGCCACAACACGACTAGCGGGAGCGAACACCGGGGAGCTGTTTTTT,CATTRLAGANTGELFF
.,.,TRBV18,TRBJ1-6,TGTGCCAGCTCACCACTGGGGGGTAAGACCTATAATTCACCCCTCCACTTT,CASSPLGGKTYNSPLHF
.,.,TRBV3-1/TRBV3-2,TRBJ2-1,TGTGCCAGCAGCCAGGATAGCGGTGAGCAGTTCTTC,CASSQDSGEQFF
.,TRBD2,TRBV24-1,TRBJ2-7,TGTGCCACTGCCCTAGCGGGAGGCGACGAGCAGTACTTC,CATALAGGDEQYF
.,TRBD2,TRBV3-1/TRBV3-2,TRBJ2-3,TGTGCCAGCAGCCAAGGTACTAGCGGGACAGATACGCAGTATTTT,CASSQGTSGTDTQYF
.,TRBD1,TRBV5-1,TRBJ1-2,TGCGCCAGCAGCGGGGGACAGCGTAACTATGGCTACACCTTC,CASSGGQRNYGYTF
.,TRBD1,TRBV7-2,TRBJ2-1,TGTGCCAGCAGCCTGTGGACAGGGGGCTCCTACAATGAGCAGTTCTTC,CASSLWTGGSYNEQFF
.,TRBD1,TRBV5-5,TRBJ2-7,TGTGCCAGCAGCTTGGGGACAGGGGTTTTCGAGCAGTACTTC,CASSLGTGVFEQYF
.,TRBD2,TRBV5-5,TRBJ2-1,TGTGCCAGCAGCTTGGGGGGACTAGCGGGGAGGAGTGAGCAGTTCTTC,CASSLGGLAGRSEQFF
.,TRBD1,TRBV7-2,TRBJ1-2,TGTGCCAGCAGCCCTCAGACAGGGGGCAACTATGGCTACACCTTC,CASSPQTGGNYGYTF